This entry concerns a single T cell receptor beta chain. Sequencing used immunoSEQ multiplex PCR; TCRdb keeps in-frame clones, though not all of them. The sample lists 65,000 to 75,000 clones; around 90% were seen once. These data belong to a study of blood T cell repertoires in COVID-19. Germline CDR1 reads ENHRY; CDR2 reads SYGVKD. Trimming cost V 7 bases and J 7 bases; bases outside gene matches: 8. CDR3 length equals 15 residues. Input material: peripheral blood. This chain connects TRBV10-3 to TRBJ2-1, with 12 bases matching TRBD2. This TCR came from a man aged 45-65 years with acute or convalescent COVID-19. The CDR3 reads CAITASGRAGNEQFF. The CDR3 DNA reads as TGTGCCATCACGGCTAGCGGGAGGGCCGGGAATGAGCAGTTCTTC.